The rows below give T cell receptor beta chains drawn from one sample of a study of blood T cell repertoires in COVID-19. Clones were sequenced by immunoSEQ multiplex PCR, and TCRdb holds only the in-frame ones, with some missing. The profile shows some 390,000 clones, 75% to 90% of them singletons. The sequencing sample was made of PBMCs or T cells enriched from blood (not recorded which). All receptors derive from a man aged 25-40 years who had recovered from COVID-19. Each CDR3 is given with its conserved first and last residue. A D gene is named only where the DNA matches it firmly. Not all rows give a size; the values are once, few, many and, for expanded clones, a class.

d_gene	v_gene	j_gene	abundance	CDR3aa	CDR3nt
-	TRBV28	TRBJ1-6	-	CASRTTSYNSPLHF	TGTGCCAGCAGGACGACTTCCTATAATTCACCCCTCCACTTT
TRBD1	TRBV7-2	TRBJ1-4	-	CASSRSSGTGYEKLFF	TGTGCCAGCAGCCGTTCCTCCGGGACAGGGTATGAAAAACTGTTTTTT
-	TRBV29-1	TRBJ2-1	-	CSVETGSYNEQFF	TGCAGCGTTGAAACTGGCTCCTACAATGAGCAGTTCTTC
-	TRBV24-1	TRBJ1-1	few	CATIEGTEAFF	TGTGCCACCATAGAGGGCACTGAAGCTTTCTTT
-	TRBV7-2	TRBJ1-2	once	CASSEGAGRFGYTF	TGTGCCAGCAGCGAAGGCGCAGGGAGGTTTGGCTACACCTTC
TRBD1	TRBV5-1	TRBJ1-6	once	CASSLGTGGASPLHF	TGCGCCAGCAGCCTCGGGACAGGGGGTGCATCACCCCTCCACTTT
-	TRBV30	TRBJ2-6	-	CAWKERFLSSGANVLTF	TGTGCCTGGAAGGAGCGGTTCCTCTCCTCTGGGGCCAACGTCCTGACTTTC
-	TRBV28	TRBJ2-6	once	CASQSQVTVAGANVLTF	TGTGCCAGCCAAAGCCAGGTTACGGTCGCTGGGGCCAACGTCCTGACTTTC
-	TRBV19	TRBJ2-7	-	CASSFSQGYEQYF	TGTGCCAGTAGCTTTTCGCAGGGTTACGAGCAGTACTTC
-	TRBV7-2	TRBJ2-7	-	CASSLGGVLSYEQYF	TGTGCCAGCAGCTTAGGAGGAGTACTCTCCTACGAGCAGTACTTC
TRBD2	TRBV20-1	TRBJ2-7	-	CSASLAGVGGEQYF	TGCAGTGCTAGTTTGGCGGGAGTTGGTGGCGAGCAGTACTTC
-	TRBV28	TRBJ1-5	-	CASSSFRGEQPQHF	TGTGCCAGCAGTTCTTTCCGGGGGGAGCAGCCCCAGCATTTT
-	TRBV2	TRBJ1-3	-	CASTGISGNTIYF	TGTGCCAGCACGGGGATCTCTGGAAACACCATATATTTT
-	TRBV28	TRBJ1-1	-	CASSFIEQLTEAFF	TGTGCCAGCAGTTTTATAGAACAGTTGACTGAAGCTTTCTTT
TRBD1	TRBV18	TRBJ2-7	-	CASSLGGQGPYEQYF	TGTGCCAGCTCACTAGGGGGACAGGGACCCTACGAGCAGTACTTC
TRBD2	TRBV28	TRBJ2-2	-	CASRSGGGTGELFF	TGTGCCAGCAGATCCGGGGGGGGCACCGGGGAGCTGTTTTTT
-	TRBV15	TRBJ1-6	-	CATSRDPGAQSPLHF	TGTGCCACCAGCAGAGATCCAGGGGCCCAGTCACCCCTCCACTTT
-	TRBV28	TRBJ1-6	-	CASLTRSFNSPLHF	TGTGCCAGCCTAACTCGATCCTTTAATTCACCCCTCCACTTT
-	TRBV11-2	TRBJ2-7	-	CASSPLQGAGYEQYF	TGTGCCAGCAGCCCCCTACAGGGTGCGGGCTACGAGCAGTACTTC
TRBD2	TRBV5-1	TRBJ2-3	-	CAIGLAGAPDTQYF	TGCGCCATCGGACTAGCGGGAGCTCCAGATACGCAGTATTTT
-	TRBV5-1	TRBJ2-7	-	CASSYEAGSYEQYF	TGCGCCAGCAGCTATGAAGCAGGGTCCTACGAGCAGTACTTC
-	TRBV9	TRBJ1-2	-	CASSGNRVPVNYGYTF	TGTGCCAGCAGCGGTAACAGGGTTCCAGTTAACTATGGCTACACCTTC
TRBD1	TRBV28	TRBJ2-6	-	CASSLGTGRFPGANVLTF	TGTGCCAGCAGCCTCGGGACAGGGAGATTTCCTGGGGCCAACGTCCTGACTTTC
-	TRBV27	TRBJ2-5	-	CASSLNPRETQYF	TGTGCCAGCAGTTTAAACCCGAGGGAGACCCAGTACTTC
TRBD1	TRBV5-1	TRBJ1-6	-	CASSDLPGQGNSPLHF	TGCGCCAGCAGCGATCTACCGGGACAGGGAAACTCACCCCTCCACTTT
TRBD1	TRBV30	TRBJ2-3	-	CACRGRGQRTDTQYF	TGTGCCTGCCGGGGTCGGGGACAGCGCACAGATACGCAGTATTTT
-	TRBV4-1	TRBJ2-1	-	CASSQLAAPDNEQFF	TGCGCCAGCAGCCAACTGGCGGCTCCTGACAATGAGCAGTTCTTC
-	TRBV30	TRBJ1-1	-	CAWSVKSATEAFF	TGTGCCTGGAGTGTAAAGAGCGCCACTGAAGCTTTCTTT
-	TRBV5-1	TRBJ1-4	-	CAIKEGISNEKLFF	TGCGCCATAAAGGAGGGGATCTCTAATGAAAAACTGTTTTTT
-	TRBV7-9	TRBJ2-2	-	CASSVDGVFGTGELFF	TGTGCCAGCAGCGTGGACGGGGTGTTCGGAACCGGGGAGCTGTTTTTT
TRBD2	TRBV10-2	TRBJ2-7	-	CASSVSGTKAYEQYF	TGCGCCAGCAGTGTATCCGGGACTAAAGCCTACGAGCAGTACTTC
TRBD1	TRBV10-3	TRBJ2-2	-	CAISEVAGGTGELFF	TGTGCCATCAGTGAGGTGGCAGGGGGTACCGGGGAGCTGTTTTTT
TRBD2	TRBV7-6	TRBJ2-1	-	CASSPGTSGTVNEQFF	TGTGCCAGCAGTCCAGGGACTAGCGGGACCGTCAATGAGCAGTTCTTC
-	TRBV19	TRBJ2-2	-	CASRPQGGELFF	TGTGCCAGTAGACCTCAGGGCGGGGAGCTGTTTTTT
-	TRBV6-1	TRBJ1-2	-	CASREDFGGYTF	TGTGCCAGCAGGGAAGACTTCGGGGGCTACACCTTC
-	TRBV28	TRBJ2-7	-	CASSQRRGLWEQYF	TGTGCCAGCAGCCAGCGCCGGGGTTTATGGGAGCAGTACTTC
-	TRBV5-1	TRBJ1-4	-	CASSPLATNEKLFF	TGCGCCAGCAGTCCACTTGCAACTAATGAAAAACTGTTTTTT
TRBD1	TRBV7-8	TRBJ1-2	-	CASSPRTGWGGYTF	TGTGCCAGCAGCCCTAGGACAGGGTGGGGTGGCTACACCTTC
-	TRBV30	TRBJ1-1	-	CAWSVSPDTEAFF	TGTGCCTGGAGTGTAAGTCCGGACACTGAAGCTTTCTTT
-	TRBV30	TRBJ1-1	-	CAGGPGTEAFF	TGTGCCGGGGGGCCCGGCACTGAAGCTTTCTTT
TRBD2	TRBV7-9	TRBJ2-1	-	CASSLVREGEQFF	TGTGCCAGCAGCTTAGTCAGGGAGGGCGAGCAGTTCTTC
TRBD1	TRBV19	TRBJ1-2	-	CASSVSTGPLYGYTF	TGTGCCAGTAGTGTTTCGACAGGGCCTCTCTATGGCTACACCTTC
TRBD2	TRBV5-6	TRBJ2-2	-	CASSLTGLAITGELFF	TGTGCCAGCAGCTTGACAGGACTAGCGATTACCGGGGAGCTGTTTTTT
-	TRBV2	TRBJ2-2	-	CASLLGYAGTGELFF	TGTGCCAGCCTCCTAGGATATGCGGGCACCGGGGAGCTGTTTTTT
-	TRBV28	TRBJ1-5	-	CASSLGGQGGQPQHF	TGTGCCAGCAGTTTAGGCGGTCAGGGCGGTCAGCCCCAGCATTTT
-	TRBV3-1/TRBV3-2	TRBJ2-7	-	CASSQDSLFSYEQYF	TGTGCCAGCAGCCAGGACAGTCTATTTTCCTACGAGCAGTACTTC
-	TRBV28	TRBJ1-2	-	CASSLQDYGYTF	TGTGCCAGCAGTTTACAGGACTATGGCTACACCTTC
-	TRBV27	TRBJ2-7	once	CASSPGLYSYEQYF	TGTGCCAGCAGCCCCGGGTTATACTCTTACGAGCAGTACTTC
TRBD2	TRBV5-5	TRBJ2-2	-	CASSGGDVATGELFF	TGTGCCAGCAGCGGGGGGGACGTCGCCACCGGGGAGCTGTTTTTT
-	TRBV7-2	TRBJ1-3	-	CASSLVVALRSGNTIYF	TGTGCCAGCAGCTTAGTCGTTGCGTTACGCTCTGGAAACACCATATATTTT
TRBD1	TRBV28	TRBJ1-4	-	CASSSPTGGSEKLFF	TGTGCCAGCAGTTCCCCGACAGGGGGTAGTGAAAAACTGTTTTTT
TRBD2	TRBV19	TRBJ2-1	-	CASRGLAGGPSYNEQFF	TGTGCCAGTAGAGGGCTAGCGGGAGGGCCGAGCTACAATGAGCAGTTCTTC
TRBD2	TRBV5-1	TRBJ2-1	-	CASSPGTSDYNEQFF	TGCGCCAGCAGTCCAGGGACTAGCGATTACAATGAGCAGTTCTTC
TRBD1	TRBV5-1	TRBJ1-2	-	CASSWGQGAYGYTF	TGCGCCAGCAGCTGGGGACAGGGGGCCTATGGCTACACCTTC
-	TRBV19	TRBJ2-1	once	CATRWGGAVNEQFF	TGTGCCACTAGGTGGGGGGGCGCGGTCAATGAGCAGTTCTTC